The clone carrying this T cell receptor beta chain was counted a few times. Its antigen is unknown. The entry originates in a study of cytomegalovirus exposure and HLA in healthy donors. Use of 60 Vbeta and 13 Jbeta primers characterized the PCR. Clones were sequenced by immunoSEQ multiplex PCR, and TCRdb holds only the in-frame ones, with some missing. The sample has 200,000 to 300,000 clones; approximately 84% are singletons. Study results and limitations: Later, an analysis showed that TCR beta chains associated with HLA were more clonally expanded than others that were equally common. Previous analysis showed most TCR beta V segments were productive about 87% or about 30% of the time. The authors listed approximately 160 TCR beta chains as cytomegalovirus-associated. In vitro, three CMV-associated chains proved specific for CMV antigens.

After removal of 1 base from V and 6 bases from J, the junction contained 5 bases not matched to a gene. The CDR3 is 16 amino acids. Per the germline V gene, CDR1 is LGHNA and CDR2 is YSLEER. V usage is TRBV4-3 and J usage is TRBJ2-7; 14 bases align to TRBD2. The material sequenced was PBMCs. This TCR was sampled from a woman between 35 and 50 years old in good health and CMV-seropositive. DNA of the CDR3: TGCGCCAGCAGCCAAGGACTAGCGGGAGGGCCGCTCGAGCAGTACTTC. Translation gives CASSQGLAGGPLEQYF.